This T cell receptor beta chain was sequenced during a study of CD8+ T cells in alopecia areata. This clone was detected a few times. RNA was extracted and reverse transcribed into cDNA as the sequencing template. Here immunoSEQ multiplex PCR was the method, and the copy in TCRdb shows in-frame clones only, minus some. The profile covers around 29,000 clones, with approximately 80% appearing a single time and around 19% taken by the ten largest. Germline V gene lookup returns CDR1 SEHNR and CDR2 FQNEAQ (reference sequence). The CDR3 is made up of 16 amino acids. Trimming took off 4 bases at V and 2 bases at J, with 15 bases between the two ends.

This sequence originates from a human donor with alopecia areata. J is TRBJ1-5 and V is TRBV7-9; D not certain. Sequencing was carried out using NKG2D-low CD8+ T cells sorted from blood. CDR3 sequence: CASSSSRGWGNQPQHF. CDR3 nucleotide sequence: TGTGCCAGCAGCTCCTCACGGGGATGGGGCAATCAGCCCCAGCATTTT.